This is a list of T cell receptor beta chains from one sample in a study of human T cells and chemical hapten exposure. One entry per CDR3 protein, called by TCRdb with MiXCR from the RACE reads. The data hold around 300,000 distinct CDR3 sequences, with under 8% observed a single time. The starting material was whole blood, obtained in connection with sensitization to the hapten diphenylcyclopropenone (DPC). The receptors come from a woman between 18 and 29 years old with alopecia areata. Some clones in this sample may be carry-over from other donors' samples. CDR3s include the opening cysteine and the closing phenylalanine or tryptophan. Part of the rows lack a size; the others show once, few, many or a class for expanded clones.

clone size,V gene,CDR3 protein
many,TRBV29-1,CSGGRTYEQYF
many,TRBV27,CASSRRDLISPLHF
.,TRBV7-2,CASSPRTSGGWYEQYF
.,TRBV7-3,CASSQDRVRALTEAFF
many,TRBV5-1,CASSLASEGPSEQYF
few,TRBV19,CASRPLSSLHYGYTF
.,TRBV9,CASSVGLSGANVLTF
many,TRBV6-1,CASSEEVGTGAGELFF
many,TRBV29-1,CSGRDREGTEAFF
few,TRBV5-5,CASSRRQGRRDGYTF
many,TRBV20-1,CSAHGGFPSTDTQYF
few,TRBV7-9,CASSGSGSVLYEQYF
many,TRBV5-5,CASSLFRSTDTQYF
few,TRBV6-2/TRBV6-3,CASRNGLAGAYEQYF
few,TRBV18,CASSPQGNNEQYF
many,TRBV29-1,CSVEGATDTQYF
.,TRBV6-6,CASSLWQGGQPQHF
.,TRBV2,CASRGRGYEQYF
few,TRBV10-3,CAISAPWAGGRNTQYF
many,TRBV20-1,CSASELLNQETQYF
.,TRBV9,CASSVAAGSTEAFF
few,TRBV5-6,CASSPMTGLSYEQYF
many,TRBV5-1,CASSPGSIGGRETQYF
few,TRBV6-2/TRBV6-3,CASSPQGEGELFF
.,TRBV20-1,CSAHPGQGLLDTQYF
.,TRBV27,CASSLEGRGRGYTF
few,TRBV10-3,CAISPTFKTNSYEQYF
few,TRBV27,CASFSGTGGPDTQYF
.,TRBV20-1,CLRGPQHF
many,TRBV7-3,CASTSSSQGLGELFF
many,TRBV27,CASTGTGANVLTF
.,TRBV7-8,CASSLVFVSLISDEQFF
.,TRBV10-3,CATQHPGLENEQFF
many,TRBV2,CASRTGQASIQYF
few,TRBV18,CASSLYGHNNQPQHF
few,TRBV7-9,CASSLLIGVGVGEETQYF
few,TRBV9,CASSPAGAPSTDTQYF
few,TRBV28,CASSPGTSGTEAFF
few,TRBV20-1,CSARGDGSNTGELFF
few,TRBV25-1,CASSESTALGGYTF
few,TRBV20-1,CSASIRDRGREQYF
many,TRBV7-9,CASSLVGRTYEQYF
few,TRBV7-9,CASSPQLPILYGYTF
many,TRBV7-7,CASSVGQGGEAFF
many,TRBV5-4,CASSSGFFNTEAFF
many,TRBV20-1,CSAADFQSSYNEQFF
few,TRBV4-3,CASSPRQGEGTEAFF
many,TRBV27,CASSLRGIPTDTQYF
many,TRBV7-6,CASSPDRVVGYTF
few,TRBV7-2,CASSLIAGGPGDTQYF